The rows below give T cell receptor beta chains drawn from one sample of a study of blood T cell repertoires in COVID-19. The protocol was immunoSEQ multiplex PCR, while the TCRdb copy is restricted to in-frame clones and leaves out a portion. In the table there are over 30,000 clones, about 87% of which are singletons. The sample consisted of peripheral blood. These receptors originate from a man of 80 years or more with active COVID-19. Each CDR3 is given with its conserved first and last residue. D genes are given only for firm matches. For some rows the clone size is stated as once, few or many, or as a class when expanded; others skip it.

j_call | d_call | clone_size | v_call | cdr3_aa | cdr3_nt
TRBJ1-1 | TRBD1 | NA | TRBV2 | CAVHRGRNTEAFF | TGTGCAGTACACAGGGGGAGGAACACTGAAGCTTTCTTT
TRBJ2-3 | TRBD2 | NA | TRBV20-1 | CSASVGTSGDTQYF | TGCAGTGCTAGTGTTGGGACTAGCGGAGATACGCAGTATTTT
TRBJ2-1 | TRBD1 | NA | TRBV12-3/TRBV12-4 | CASYRGSYNEQFF | TGTGCCAGCTACAGGGGTTCCTACAATGAGCAGTTCTTC
TRBJ2-1 | TRBD1 | NA | TRBV12-3/TRBV12-4 | CATRGTKVREQFF | TGTGCAACCAGGGGGACCAAAGTCCGTGAGCAGTTCTTC
TRBJ2-7 | NA | NA | TRBV2 | CASSEVAGYEQYF | TGTGCCAGCAGTGAAGTGGCAGGCTACGAGCAGTACTTC
TRBJ2-1 | TRBD2 | few | TRBV5-5 | CASRQSGISYNEQFF | TGTGCCAGCAGACAGAGCGGGATTTCCTACAATGAGCAGTTCTTC
TRBJ2-7 | TRBD2 | NA | TRBV4-1 | CASSQDWRESPTYEQYF | TGCGCCAGCAGCCAAGATTGGCGGGAGTCCCCAACCTACGAGCAGTACTTC
TRBJ2-5 | NA | NA | TRBV7-9 | CASSELEETQYF | TGTGCCAGCAGCGAACTGGAAGAGACCCAGTACTTC
TRBJ2-1 | NA | NA | TRBV24-1 | CATSDPGSRAYNEQFF | TGTGCCACCAGTGATCCAGGGTCCCGAGCCTACAATGAGCAGTTCTTC
TRBJ2-7 | NA | NA | TRBV11-2 | CASSRLRGNPYEQYF | TGTGCCAGCAGCCGCCTCAGGGGAAACCCCTACGAGCAGTACTTC
TRBJ2-1 | TRBD2 | NA | TRBV7-2 | CASSLASGRANEQFF | TGTGCCAGCAGCTTAGCCAGCGGGAGAGCTAATGAGCAGTTCTTC
TRBJ1-1 | NA | once | TRBV19 | CASSILEGGTEAFF | TGTGCCAGTAGTATCTTGGAAGGGGGAACTGAAGCTTTCTTT
TRBJ2-4 | TRBD2 | NA | TRBV30 | CAWSESGRGNIQYF | TGTGCCTGGAGTGAGAGCGGGAGAGGGAACATTCAGTACTTC
TRBJ2-1 | TRBD2 | NA | TRBV12-3/TRBV12-4 | CACGLDGNEQFF | TGTGCCTGCGGACTAGATGGTAATGAGCAGTTCTTC
TRBJ2-7 | TRBD1 | NA | TRBV7-9 | CASSLAEGGSAVGQYF | TGTGCCAGCAGCTTAGCTGAAGGGGGCTCCGCGGTAGGGCAGTACTTC
TRBJ1-5 | TRBD1 | NA | TRBV19 | CASDTGGQGNQPQHF | TGTGCCAGCGACACGGGGGGACAGGGCAATCAGCCCCAGCATTTT
TRBJ1-5 | NA | few | TRBV28 | CASSLAGQQHQPQHF | TGTGCCAGCAGTTTAGCTGGACAGCAGCATCAGCCCCAGCATTTT
TRBJ2-7 | TRBD2 | NA | TRBV7-2 | CASSPSSGPYEQYF | TGTGCCAGCAGCCCGTCTAGCGGCCCCTACGAGCAGTACTTC
TRBJ1-5 | TRBD1 | once | TRBV28 | CASRGQGSNQPQHF | TGTGCCAGCAGGGGACAGGGTAGCAATCAGCCCCAGCATTTT
TRBJ2-2 | NA | NA | TRBV5-1 | CASSLATMTNTGELFF | TGCGCCAGCAGCTTGGCGACAATGACGAACACCGGGGAGCTGTTTTTT
TRBJ2-7 | NA | NA | TRBV19 | CASSMGGGYEQYF | TGTGCCAGTAGTATGGGGGGAGGCTACGAGCAGTACTTC
TRBJ2-3 | NA | few | TRBV7-2 | CASSPMAGITDTQYF | TGTGCCAGCAGCCCAATGGCGGGGATCACAGATACGCAGTATTTT
TRBJ2-7 | NA | few | TRBV2 | CASSETIPEQYF | TGTGCCAGCAGTGAGACTATTCCCGAGCAGTACTTC
TRBJ1-1 | NA | NA | TRBV6-5 | CASSYGPGSTEAFF | TGTGCCAGCAGTTACGGACCGGGGAGTACTGAAGCTTTCTTT
TRBJ1-2 | NA | NA | TRBV27 | CASSLSSYGYTF | TGTGCCAGCAGTTTATCGAGCTATGGCTACACCTTC
TRBJ2-7 | TRBD2 | NA | TRBV4-1 | CASSQDQAGGLREQYF | TGCGCCAGCAGCCAAGATCAAGCGGGAGGGTTAAGGGAGCAGTACTTC
TRBJ1-1 | NA | NA | TRBV19 | CASSISGAASRDTEAFF | TGTGCCAGTAGTATTTCTGGGGCTGCCAGCCGGGACACTGAAGCTTTCTTT
TRBJ1-2 | NA | NA | TRBV7-9 | CASSLAYSQGISGYTF | TGTGCCAGCAGCTTAGCTTACTCTCAGGGGATAAGTGGCTACACCTTC
TRBJ2-3 | NA | NA | TRBV29-1 | CSVVTDTQYF | TGCAGCGTTGTAACAGATACGCAGTATTTT
TRBJ2-1 | TRBD2 | NA | TRBV5-5 | CASSRPGTSGYNEQFF | TGTGCCAGCAGCCGACCCGGGACTAGCGGCTACAATGAGCAGTTCTTC
TRBJ1-1 | NA | NA | TRBV3-1/TRBV3-2 | CASSQDWDTPEAFF | TGTGCCAGCAGCCAAGATTGGGACACACCTGAAGCTTTCTTT
TRBJ2-7 | TRBD1 | NA | TRBV9 | CASSPGQGPYEQYF | TGTGCCAGCAGCCCCGGACAGGGACCCTACGAGCAGTACTTC
TRBJ2-2 | NA | NA | TRBV7-9 | CASSLALSSNTGELFF | TGTGCCAGCAGCTTAGCGCTCAGTTCTAACACCGGGGAGCTGTTTTTT
TRBJ2-1 | NA | NA | TRBV5-6 | CASSLAVEADSYNEQFF | TGTGCCAGCAGCTTGGCCGTCGAAGCGGACTCCTACAATGAGCAGTTCTTC
TRBJ1-4 | NA | NA | TRBV7-9 | CASSLRGSNEKLFF | TGTGCCAGCAGCTTAAGGGGCTCTAATGAAAAACTGTTTTTT
TRBJ2-1 | TRBD2 | NA | TRBV6-6 | CATRWEGAGEQFF | TGTGCCACCCGGTGGGAGGGAGCGGGTGAGCAGTTCTTC
TRBJ1-5 | NA | NA | TRBV7-2 | CASSLTGSGLNQPQHF | TGTGCCAGCAGCTTGACAGGTAGTGGCCTCAATCAGCCCCAGCATTTT
TRBJ2-7 | TRBD2 | few | TRBV7-7 | CASSLRLAGDYEQYF | TGTGCCAGCAGCCTCCGACTAGCGGGAGATTACGAGCAGTACTTC
TRBJ2-1 | TRBD1 | NA | TRBV12-5 | CASEDQGANEQFF | TGTGCTAGTGAGGATCAGGGGGCGAATGAGCAGTTCTTC
TRBJ2-7 | TRBD1 | once | TRBV6-5 | CASRYGQGAYEQYF | TGTGCCAGCAGATACGGACAGGGAGCCTACGAGCAGTACTTC
TRBJ2-2 | NA | NA | TRBV7-9 | CASSSQGRENTGELFF | TGTGCCAGCAGCTCCCAGGGCAGGGAGAACACCGGGGAGCTGTTTTTT
TRBJ2-2 | NA | NA | TRBV7-2 | CASSPALASGELFF | TGTGCCAGCAGCCCAGCCCTAGCCTCCGGGGAGCTGTTTTTT
TRBJ2-6 | NA | NA | TRBV20-1 | CSASSAGLGTGANVLTF | TGCAGTGCTAGTTCGGCAGGCCTGGGCACTGGGGCCAACGTCCTGACTTTC
TRBJ2-1 | NA | NA | TRBV27 | CASSLTGPYNEQFF | TGTGCCAGCAGTCTGACGGGTCCCTACAATGAGCAGTTCTTC
TRBJ2-3 | NA | NA | TRBV27 | CASSLSLAMTDTQYF | TGTGCCAGCAGTTTATCCCTCGCGATGACAGATACGCAGTATTTT
TRBJ1-1 | TRBD1 | NA | TRBV18 | CASSSQGDVTEAFF | TGTGCCAGCTCATCACAGGGGGATGTCACTGAAGCTTTCTTT
TRBJ1-2 | NA | NA | TRBV9 | CASSVGGTADYGYTF | TGTGCCAGCAGCGTAGGAGGTACAGCGGACTATGGCTACACCTTC
TRBJ2-6 | NA | NA | TRBV7-8 | CASSRTGTGANVLTF | TGTGCCAGCAGCAGAACAGGCACCGGGGCCAACGTCCTGACTTTC
TRBJ2-5 | TRBD1 | NA | TRBV9 | CASSKTGQWETQYF | TGTGCCAGCAGCAAAACGGGACAGTGGGAGACCCAGTACTTC
TRBJ2-2 | TRBD1 | NA | TRBV5-1 | CASSKPQGTGELFF | TGCGCCAGCAGCAAACCACAGGGGACCGGGGAGCTGTTTTTT
TRBJ2-5 | TRBD2 | NA | TRBV5-5 | CASSSVASLAGAAETQYF | TGTGCCAGCAGCTCGGTAGCGTCCCTAGCGGGAGCGGCTGAGACCCAGTACTTC
TRBJ2-7 | NA | few | TRBV6-5 | CASSSGIPVREQYF | TGTGCCAGCAGCTCCGGGATTCCAGTCAGGGAGCAGTACTTC
TRBJ2-7 | TRBD1 | NA | TRBV10-3 | CAISWDRYYEQYF | TGTGCCATCAGCTGGGACAGGTACTACGAGCAGTACTTC
TRBJ2-1 | NA | NA | TRBV28 | CASNRDREISYNEQFF | TGTGCCAGCAACCGGGACCGGGAGATTTCCTACAATGAGCAGTTCTTC
TRBJ2-7 | TRBD2 | few | TRBV5-1 | CASSSPGSGRAMEQYF | TGCGCCAGCAGCTCCCCGGGGAGCGGGAGGGCCATGGAGCAGTACTTC